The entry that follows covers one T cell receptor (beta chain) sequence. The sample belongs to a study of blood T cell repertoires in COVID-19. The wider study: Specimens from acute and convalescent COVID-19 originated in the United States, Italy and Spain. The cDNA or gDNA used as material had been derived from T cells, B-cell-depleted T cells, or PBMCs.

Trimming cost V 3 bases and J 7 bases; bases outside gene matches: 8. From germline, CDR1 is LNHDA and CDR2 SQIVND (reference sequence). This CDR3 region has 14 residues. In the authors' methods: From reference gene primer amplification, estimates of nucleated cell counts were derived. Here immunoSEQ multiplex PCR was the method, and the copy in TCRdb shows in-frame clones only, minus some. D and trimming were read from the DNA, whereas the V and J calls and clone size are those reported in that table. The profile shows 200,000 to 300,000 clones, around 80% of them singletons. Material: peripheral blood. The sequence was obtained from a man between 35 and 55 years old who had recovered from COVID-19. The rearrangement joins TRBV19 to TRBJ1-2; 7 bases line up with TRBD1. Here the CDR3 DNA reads TGTGCCAGTAGTATCCAGACAGGGCAGGGTGGCTACACCTTC. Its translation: CASSIQTGQGGYTF.